Given below is one TCR beta chain in context. Per the study methods: The authors estimated nucleated cell counts from reference gene primer amplification. The method was immunoSEQ multiplex PCR; TCRdb's version includes in-frame clones alone and lacks a portion of them. V, J and clone size are those of that table, while D and trimming were read from the DNA. The repertoire holds 200,000 to 250,000 clones, with around 90% as singletons. These data are taken from a study of blood T cell repertoires in COVID-19. Overall study context: T cells, B-cell-depleted T cells, or PBMCs supplied cDNA or gDNA.

Sample: peripheral blood. The TCR comes from a woman aged 18-30 years who had recovered from COVID-19.

The CDR3 sequence: CASFSGDSYNEQFF. CDR3 DNA: TGTGCCAGTTTTAGCGGGGATTCCTACAATGAGCAGTTCTTC. This chain connects TRBV2 to TRBJ2-1; 8 positions agree with TRBD2. Germline V lookup: CDR1 SNHLY, CDR2 FYNNEI. This CDR3 spans 14 amino acids. J lost 1 base, V lost 9 bases, and 5 bases had no gene match. Based on the CDR3 plus reference TRBV2 and TRBJ2-1, the full variable domain is EPEVTQTPSHQVTQMGQEVILRCVPISNHLYFYWYRQILGQKVEFLVSFYNNEISEKSEIFDDQFSVERPDGSNFTLKIRSTKLEDSAMYFCASFSGDSYNEQFFGPGTRLTVL.